The 16 T cell receptor beta chains below come from one sample, sequenced in a study of CD8+CD57+ T cells in acquired aplastic anemia. TCR beta VDJ combinations and CDR3 sequences were profiled from genomic DNA. One entry per CDR3 protein, called by TCRdb with MiXCR from the reads. The repertoire includes hundreds of thousands of distinct CDR3 sequences, roughly 68% of them detected once, and 3% to 4.5% sits in the top ten. The sequencing sample was made of sorted CD4+, CD8+, or CD8+CD57+ T cells (not recorded which) from PBMCs. The receptors derive from a human donor in good health, serving as a control.

Only a few counts were recorded for this clonotype. The chain couples TRBV29-1 to TRBJ2-1; D perhaps matches TRBD2 (5 bases). Per germline, CDR1 SQVTM and CDR2 ANQGSEA. The CDR3 loop spans 13 amino acids. The V end was cut by 3 bases, the J end by 3 bases, with 9 bases between. CDR3 protein: CSVDSDFYNEQFF. The CDR3 DNA sequence: TGCAGCGTTGACTCGGACTTCTACAATGAGCAGTTCTTC.

This chain connects TRBV20-1 to TRBJ2-2, with D possibly being TRBD2 (5 bases). Deletions cut 6 bases from V and 6 bases from J, with 17 bases between. The CDR3 runs to 14 residues. Looked up from germline, CDR1 is DFQATT and CDR2 is SNEGSKA (reference sequence). The CDR3 sequence: CSAPKSRESGELFF. The CDR3 coding sequence is TGCAGTGCCCCAAAGTCACGGGAATCCGGGGAGCTGTTTTTT.

This clonotype came up once. The chain joins TRBV9 to TRBJ2-3; possible D gene TRBD1, 5 bases. Between the trimmed V and J ends, which lost 0 bases and 15 bases, there was a span of 11 bases. The germline gives CDR1 SGDLS, CDR2 YYNGEE. The CDR3 loop spans 11 amino acids. The CDR3 reads CASSVAGQQYF. For the CDR3, the DNA is TGTGCCAGCAGCGTAGCAGGGCAGCAATATTTT.

As concerns this clonotype: At one end, the junction sequence differs from germline, possibly due to a read error. The chain joins TRBV15 to TRBJ1-1, with D unresolved. CDR1 and CDR2 from the germline V gene are LNHNV and YYDKDF (reference sequence). CDR3 length equals 13 residues. CDR3 bases: TGTGCCACCAGCAGAGAAATGGTCACTGGAGCCTCCTTC. As protein: CATSREMVTGASF.

This chain uses TRBV7-2 with TRBJ1-1; D unresolved. The length of the CDR3 is 13 residues. V dropped 7 bases and J dropped 1 base, with 10 bases sitting between them. From germline, CDR1 is SGHTA and CDR2 FQGNSA. The CDR3 nucleotides read TGTGCCAGCACGCCGACAACGAACACTGAAGCTTTCTTT. Amino acid sequence: CASTPTTNTEAFF.

This clonotype was observed many times. The CDR3 ends on some other residue instead of the conserved phenylalanine or tryptophan, so this is likely a read error. V usage is TRBV20-1 and J usage is TRBJ2-7; 7 bases are a match to TRBD2. Per germline, CDR1 DFQATT and CDR2 SNEGSKA (reference sequence). The CDR3 runs 16 residues. Losses at the gene ends were 0 bases for V and 8 bases for J; bases not matched to a gene: 16. CDR3 coding DNA: TGCAGTGCTAGAGAAAGATGGGGAGGGGCGAATTGGAAGCAGTACCTC. Protein sequence: CSARERWGGANWKQYL.

V gene TRBV20-1 combines with J gene TRBJ2-1; D could derive from TRBD1 or TRBD2 (5 bases each). The V gene lost 3 bases and the J gene lost 1 base, with 16 bases spanning the gap. CDR1 and CDR2 from the germline V gene are DFQATT and SNEGSKA (reference sequence). The CDR3 is 16 amino acids. The CDR3 sequence: CSASWDLAGSYNEQFF. The CDR3 coding sequence is TGCAGTGCTAGTTGGGACCTAGCCGGGTCCTACAATGAGCAGTTCTTC.

This clonotype was found many times. In DNA, the CDR3 is TGTGCCTGGGGACGCAGCGGTGAAGCTTTCTTT. Translation gives CAWGRSGEAFF. The chain recombines TRBV30 with TRBJ1-1; the D is unclear. CDR1 and CDR2 from the germline V gene are GTSNPN and SVGIG (reference sequence). This CDR3 has 11 residues. V lost 5 bases and J lost 7, with 11 bases in between. Full variable domain (outside the CDR3, taken from reference TRBV30 and TRBJ1-1): SQTIHQWPATLVQPVGSPLSLECTVEGTSNPNLYWYRQAAGRGLQLLFYSVGIGQISSEVPQNLSASRPQDRQFILSSKKLLLSDSGFYLCAWGRSGEAFFGQGTRLTVV.

The chain is built from TRBV7-9 and TRBJ1-1; no reliable D call. The CDR3 totals 15 residues. Trimming shortened V by 5 bases and J by 11 bases, and 24 bases separated the two germline ends. Germline assignment: CDR1 SEHNR and CDR2 FQNEAQ (reference sequence). CDR3 in DNA: TGTGCCAGCAGCCCCTTCTTGGAGACGCACTATGTCGCTTTCTTT. As protein: CASSPFLETHYVAFF.

The V call is TRBV20-1, the J call TRBJ1-1; D uncertain. The CDR3 sequence is 12 residues long. Germline V gene lookup returns CDR1 DFQATT and CDR2 SNEGSKA (reference sequence). The CDR3 DNA reads TGCAGCGTTGACCGGGCTAACGCTACCGCTTTCTTT. Amino acid sequence: CSVDRANATAFF.

This clonotype was observed at least ten times. The chain is built from TRBV11-3 and TRBJ2-5; 8 bases match TRBD1. The CDR3 length is 17 residues. Losses at the gene ends were 5 bases for V and 4 bases for J; bases not matched to a gene: 15. Looked up from germline, CDR1 is SGHNT and CDR2 is YENEEA. The CDR3 DNA reads TGTGCCAGCAGCGGCGGACAGGGAAGGTCTCAAGGAGAGACCCAGTACTTC. Translating it yields CASSGGQGRSQGETQYF.

The chain uses TRBV7-2 and TRBJ1-2, with D perhaps matching TRBD1 (5 bases). Germline CDR1 reads SGHTA; CDR2 reads FQGNSA. The CDR3 is made up of 13 amino acids. The germline V and J ends were trimmed by 2 bases and 13 bases, with 17 bases remaining between them. The CDR3 nucleotides are TGTGCCAGCAGCTTAACAGACGAGAATGGGACCACCTTC. Its protein product is CASSLTDENGTTF. Using reference TRBV7-2 and TRBJ1-2 for the parts outside the CDR3, the full variable domain is GAGVSQSPSNKVTEKGKDVELRCDPISGHTALYWYRQSLGQGLEFLIYFQGNSAPDKSGLPSDRFSAERTGGSVSTLTIQRTQQEDSAVYLCASSLTDENGTTFGSGTRLTVV.

Remarks on this clonotype: Germline and junction disagree at one end, which may indicate a read error. This chain links TRBV9 with TRBJ1-6; possibly TRBD1 for D (5 bases). The germline V gene has CDR1 SGDLS and CDR2 YYNGEE. CDR3 length equals 15 residues. CDR3 sequence: CASSVGLAGERPIHF. The CDR3 DNA is TGTGCCAGCAGCGTAGGACTAGCGGGGGAAAGACCCATCCACTTT.

In the case of this clonotype: Compared with germline, one end of the junction differs, possibly owing to a read error. The chain has TRBV7-2 and TRBJ2-2; unclear D gene. In germline, CDR1 is SGHTA, CDR2 FQGNSA. The CDR3 runs to 12 residues. The CDR3 is CASSLWGGELFF. Here the CDR3 DNA reads TGCGCCAGCAGCCTGTGGGGCGGGGAGCTGTTTTTT.

Turning to this clonotype: At one boundary the junction diverges from the germline segment, which might be a read error. The J gene is TRBJ1-1, the V gene TRBV7-8; D not resolved. Germline V gene data show CDR1 as SGHVS and CDR2 as FQNEAQ. The CDR3 totals 14 residues. The CDR3 bases are TGTGCCAGCAGCTCCGGTGGGCCGACCACTGAAGCTTCCTTT. This sequence encodes CASSSGGPTTEASF.

The chain recombines TRBV24-1 with TRBJ1-2, with D hard to call. The CDR3 extends over 12 amino acids. Germline CDR1 KGHDR, CDR2 SFDVKD. This CDR3 reads CASRPRNYGYTF. The CDR3 DNA sequence: TGTGCATCCAGGCCCCGTAACTATGGCTACACCTTC.